This T cell receptor (beta chain) was sequenced in a study of blood T cells in healthy people across ages. Germline CDR1 LGHDT, CDR2 YNNKEL (reference sequence). Trimming cost V 0 bases and J 10 bases; bases outside gene matches: 6. The CDR3 extends over 15 amino acids. Study observations and caveats: Correlation between TCR beta diversity and naive T cell percentage was strong.

With respect to this clonotype: What it recognizes is unknown.

With a J-beta primer mix and a sample-barcoded 5' primer, a second PCR ran roughly 7 to 11 cycles. TCRdb re-derived calls from the 5' RACE reads in MiXCR, one entry per CDR3 protein. The table has some 1.1 million distinct CDR3 sequences, approximately 38% seen once; the top ten hold less than 15%. The individuals who served as donors were healthy Caucasians living in Russia, aged roughly 6 to 90. The receptor comes from a man aged 18-30 years in good health. This chain uses TRBV3-1 with TRBJ2-1; 10 bases fit TRBD1. The sequencing sample was made of blood. CDR3 bases: TGTGCCAGCAGCCAAGAAGGGGACAGGGGTAAAGAGCAGTTCTTC. Residues: CASSQEGDRGKEQFF.